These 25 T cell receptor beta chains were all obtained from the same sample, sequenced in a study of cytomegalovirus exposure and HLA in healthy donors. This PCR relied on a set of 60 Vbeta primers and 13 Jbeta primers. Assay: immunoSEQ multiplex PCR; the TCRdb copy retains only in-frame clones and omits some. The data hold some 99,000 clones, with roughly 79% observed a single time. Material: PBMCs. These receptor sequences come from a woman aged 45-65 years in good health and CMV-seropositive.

CDR3 nucleotides: TGTGCCAGCAGCCCCCCGGATAGCGGAGATTACGAGCAGTACTTC. This codes for CASSPPDSGDYEQYF. The chain employs TRBV7-8 and TRBJ2-7; D perhaps matches TRBD2 (6 bases). The CDR3 contains 15 residues. The germline gives CDR1 SGHVS, CDR2 FQNEAQ. The V end was cut by 5 bases, the J end by 4 bases, with 18 bases between. Drawing the rest from reference TRBV7-8 and TRBJ2-7, the complete variable domain is GAGVSQSPRYKVAKRGQDVALRCDPISGHVSLFWYQQALGQGPEFLTYFQNEAQLDKSGLPSDRFFAERPEGSVSTLKIQRTQQEDSAVYLCASSPPDSGDYEQYFGPGTRLTVT.

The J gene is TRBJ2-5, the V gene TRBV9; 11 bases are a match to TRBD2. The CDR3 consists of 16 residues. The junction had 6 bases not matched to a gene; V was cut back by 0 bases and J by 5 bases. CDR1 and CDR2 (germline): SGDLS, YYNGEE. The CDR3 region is CASSVEPSGGRETQYF. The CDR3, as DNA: TGTGCCAGCAGCGTAGAGCCTAGCGGGGGGCGGGAGACCCAGTACTTC.

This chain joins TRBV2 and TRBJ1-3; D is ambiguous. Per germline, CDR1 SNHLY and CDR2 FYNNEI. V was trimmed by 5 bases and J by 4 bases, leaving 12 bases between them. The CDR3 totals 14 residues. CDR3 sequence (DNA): TGTGCCAGCAGTCCCCACCAACAGGGAAACACCATATATTTT. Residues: CASSPHQQGNTIYF.

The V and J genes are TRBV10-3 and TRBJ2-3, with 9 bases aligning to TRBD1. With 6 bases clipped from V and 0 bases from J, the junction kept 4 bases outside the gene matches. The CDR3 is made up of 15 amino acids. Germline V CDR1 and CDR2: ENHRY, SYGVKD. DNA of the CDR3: TGTGCCATCAGACTGGGACAGGGTAGCACAGATACGCAGTATTTT. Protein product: CAIRLGQGSTDTQYF.

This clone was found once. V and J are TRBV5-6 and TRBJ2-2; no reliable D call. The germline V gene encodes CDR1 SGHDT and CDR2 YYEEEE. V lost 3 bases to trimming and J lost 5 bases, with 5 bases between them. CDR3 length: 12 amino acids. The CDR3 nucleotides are TGTGCCAGCAGCTCAGTAACCGGGGAGCTGTTTTTT. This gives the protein CASSSVTGELFF.

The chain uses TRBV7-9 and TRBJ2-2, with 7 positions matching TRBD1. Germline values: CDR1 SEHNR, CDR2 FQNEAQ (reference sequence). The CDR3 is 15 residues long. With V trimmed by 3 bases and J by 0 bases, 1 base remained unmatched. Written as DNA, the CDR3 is TGTGCCAGCAGCTTCGGGACAGCGAACACCGGGGAGCTGTTTTTT. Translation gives CASSFGTANTGELFF.

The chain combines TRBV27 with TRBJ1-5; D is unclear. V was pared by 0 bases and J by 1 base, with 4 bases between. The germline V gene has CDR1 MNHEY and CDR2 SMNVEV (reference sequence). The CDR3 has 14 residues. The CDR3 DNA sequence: TGTGCCAGCAGTTTATCCAGGAGCAATCAGCCCCAGCATTTT. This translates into CASSLSRSNQPQHF.

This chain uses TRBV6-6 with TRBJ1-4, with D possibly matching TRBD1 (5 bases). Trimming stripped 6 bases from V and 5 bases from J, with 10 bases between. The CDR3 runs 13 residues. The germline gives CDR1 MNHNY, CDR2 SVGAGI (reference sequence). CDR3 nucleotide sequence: TGTGCCAGCAGACGACAGCTGAATGAAAAACTGTTTTTT. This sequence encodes CASRRQLNEKLFF.

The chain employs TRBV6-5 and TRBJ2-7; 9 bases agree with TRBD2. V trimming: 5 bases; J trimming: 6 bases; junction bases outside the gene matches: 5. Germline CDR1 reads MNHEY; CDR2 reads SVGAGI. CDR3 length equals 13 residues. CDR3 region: CASSSGGPVEQYF. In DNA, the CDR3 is TGTGCCAGCAGTAGCGGGGGGCCGGTCGAGCAGTACTTC.

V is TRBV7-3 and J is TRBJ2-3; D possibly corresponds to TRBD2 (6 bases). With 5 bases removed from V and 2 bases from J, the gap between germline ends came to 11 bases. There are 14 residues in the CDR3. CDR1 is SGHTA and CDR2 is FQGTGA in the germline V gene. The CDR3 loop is CASSPGLPTDTQYF. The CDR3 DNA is TGTGCCAGCAGCCCGGGACTTCCCACAGATACGCAGTATTTT. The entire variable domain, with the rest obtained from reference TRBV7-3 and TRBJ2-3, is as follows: GAGVSQTPSNKVTEKGKYVELRCDPISGHTALYWYRQSLGQGPEFLIYFQGTGAADDSGLPNDRFFAVRPEGSVSTLKIQRTERGDSAVYLCASSPGLPTDTQYFGPGTRLTVL.

CDR3 loop: CASSLGGRVTGELFF. DNA for the CDR3: TGTGCCAGCAGCTTGGGCGGGAGGGTCACCGGGGAGCTGTTTTTT. The chain combines TRBV5-6 with TRBJ2-2; 9 positions match TRBD2. This CDR3 comprises 15 residues. Germline V gives CDR1 SGHDT, CDR2 YYEEEE. Trimming removed 0 bases from V and 4 bases from J; junction bases left unmatched: 1.

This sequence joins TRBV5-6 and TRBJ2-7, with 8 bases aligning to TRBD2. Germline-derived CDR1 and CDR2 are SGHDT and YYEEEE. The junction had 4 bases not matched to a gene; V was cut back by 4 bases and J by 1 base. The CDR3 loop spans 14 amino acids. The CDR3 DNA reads TGTGCCAGCAGCGTGAGCGGGAGTTCCTACGAGCAGTACTTC. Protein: CASSVSGSSYEQYF.

The CDR3 DNA reads TGTGCCAGCAGGCCGAGTTCCGATACGCAGTATTTT. Protein: CASRPSSDTQYF. V is TRBV2 and J is TRBJ2-3; no clear D gene. In germline, CDR1 is SNHLY, CDR2 FYNNEI. Trimming cost V 6 bases and J 6 bases, with 10 bases left between them. This CDR3 region has 12 residues.

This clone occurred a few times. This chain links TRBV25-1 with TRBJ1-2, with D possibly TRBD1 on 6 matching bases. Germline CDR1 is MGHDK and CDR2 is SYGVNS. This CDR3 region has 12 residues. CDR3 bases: TGTGCAGGTCAGGGGCCCTCGGGTGGCTACACCTTC. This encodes CAGQGPSGGYTF.

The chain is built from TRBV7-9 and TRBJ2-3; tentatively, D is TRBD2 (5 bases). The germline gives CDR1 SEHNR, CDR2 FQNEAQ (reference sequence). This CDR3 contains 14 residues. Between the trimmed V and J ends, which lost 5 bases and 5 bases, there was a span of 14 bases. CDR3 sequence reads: CASSLPPGRDTQYF. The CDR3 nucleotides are TGTGCCAGCAGCCTCCCCCCTGGGAGAGATACGCAGTATTTT.

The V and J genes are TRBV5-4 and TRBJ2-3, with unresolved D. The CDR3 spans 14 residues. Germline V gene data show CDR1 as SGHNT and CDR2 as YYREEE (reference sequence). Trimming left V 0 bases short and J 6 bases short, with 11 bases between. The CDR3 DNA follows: TGTGCCAGCAGCTTGGAAGCAGGTCGCGATACGCAGTATTTT. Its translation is CASSLEAGRDTQYF.

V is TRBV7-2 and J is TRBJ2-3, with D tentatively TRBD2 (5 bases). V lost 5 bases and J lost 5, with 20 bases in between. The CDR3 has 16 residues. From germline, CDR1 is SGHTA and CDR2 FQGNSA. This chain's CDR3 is CASSEGGLGELDTQYF. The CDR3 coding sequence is TGTGCCAGCAGCGAAGGCGGGCTCGGGGAGCTAGATACGCAGTATTTT.

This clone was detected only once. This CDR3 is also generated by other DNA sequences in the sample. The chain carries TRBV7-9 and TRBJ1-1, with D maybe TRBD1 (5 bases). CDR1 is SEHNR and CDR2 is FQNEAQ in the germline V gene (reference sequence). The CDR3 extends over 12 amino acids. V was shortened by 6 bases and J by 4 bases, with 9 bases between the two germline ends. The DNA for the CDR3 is TGTGCCAGCAGTCTTACAGGCACTGAAGCTTTCTTT. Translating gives CASSLTGTEAFF.

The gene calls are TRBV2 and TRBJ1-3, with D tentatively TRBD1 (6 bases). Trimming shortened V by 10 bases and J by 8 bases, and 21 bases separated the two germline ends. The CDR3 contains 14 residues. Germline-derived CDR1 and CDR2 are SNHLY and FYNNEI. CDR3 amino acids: CATRRGSPEDTIYF. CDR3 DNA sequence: TGTGCCACTCGCAGGGGCTCGCCTGAGGACACCATATATTTT. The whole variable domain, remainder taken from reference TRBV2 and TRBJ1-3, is EPEVTQTPSHQVTQMGQEVILRCVPISNHLYFYWYRQILGQKVEFLVSFYNNEISEKSEIFDDQFSVERPDGSNFTLKIRSTKLEDSAMYFCATRRGSPEDTIYFGEGSWLTVV.

CDR3 sequence (DNA): TGTGCCAGCACCCCCCTCAGGGGCGAAAGCTCCTACAATGAGCAGTTCTTC. This gives the protein CASTPLRGESSYNEQFF. This chain connects TRBV11-2 to TRBJ2-1; TRBD1 is a possible D gene (6 bases). V was trimmed by 7 bases and J by 0 bases, leaving 19 bases between them. In germline, CDR1 is SGHAT, CDR2 FQNNGV. There are 17 residues in the CDR3. Combining the CDR3 with reference TRBV11-2 and TRBJ2-1 gives the whole variable domain EAGVAQSPRYKIIEKRQSVAFWCNPISGHATLYWYQQILGQGPKLLIQFQNNGVVDDSQLPKDRFSAERLKGVDSTLKIQPAKLEDSAVYLCASTPLRGESSYNEQFFGPGTRLTVL.

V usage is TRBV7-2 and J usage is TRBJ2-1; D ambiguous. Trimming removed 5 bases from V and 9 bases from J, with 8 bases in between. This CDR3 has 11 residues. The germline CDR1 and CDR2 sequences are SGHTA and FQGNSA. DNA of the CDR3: TGTGCCAGCAGCACTGTATCTGAGCAGTTCTTC. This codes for CASSTVSEQFF.

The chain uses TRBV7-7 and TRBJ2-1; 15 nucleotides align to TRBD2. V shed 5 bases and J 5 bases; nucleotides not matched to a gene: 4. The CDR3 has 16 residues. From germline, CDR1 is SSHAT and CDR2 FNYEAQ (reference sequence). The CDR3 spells CASSPGLAGGNNEQFF. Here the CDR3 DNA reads TGTGCCAGCAGCCCGGGACTAGCGGGAGGCAACAATGAGCAGTTCTTC. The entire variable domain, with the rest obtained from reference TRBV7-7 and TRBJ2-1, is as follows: GAGVSQSPRYKVTKRGQDVTLRCDPISSHATLYWYQQALGQGPEFLTYFNYEAQPDKSGLPSDRFSAERPEGSISTLTIQRTEQRDSAMYRCASSPGLAGGNNEQFFGPGTRLTVL.

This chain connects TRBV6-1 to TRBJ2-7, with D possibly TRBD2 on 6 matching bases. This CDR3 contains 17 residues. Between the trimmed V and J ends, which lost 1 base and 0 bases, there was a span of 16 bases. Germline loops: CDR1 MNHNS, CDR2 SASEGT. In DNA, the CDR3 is TGTGCCAGCAGTGAAGGGGGGGACGCCACCCCCTCCTACGAGCAGTACTTC. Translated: CASSEGGDATPSYEQYF.

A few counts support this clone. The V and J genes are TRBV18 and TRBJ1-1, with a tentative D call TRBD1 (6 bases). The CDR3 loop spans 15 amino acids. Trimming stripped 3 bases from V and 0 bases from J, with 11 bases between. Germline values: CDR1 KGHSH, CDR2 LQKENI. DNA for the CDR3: TGTGCCAGCTCACCCCAAAGGACAGTGAACACTGAAGCTTTCTTT. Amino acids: CASSPQRTVNTEAFF.

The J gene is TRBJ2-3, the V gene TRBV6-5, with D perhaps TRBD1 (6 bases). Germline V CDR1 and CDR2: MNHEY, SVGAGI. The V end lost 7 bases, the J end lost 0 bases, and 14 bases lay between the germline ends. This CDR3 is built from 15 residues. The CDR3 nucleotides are TGTGCCAGCATTACAGGGTTCCCTAGCACAGATACGCAGTATTTT. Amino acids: CASITGFPSTDTQYF.